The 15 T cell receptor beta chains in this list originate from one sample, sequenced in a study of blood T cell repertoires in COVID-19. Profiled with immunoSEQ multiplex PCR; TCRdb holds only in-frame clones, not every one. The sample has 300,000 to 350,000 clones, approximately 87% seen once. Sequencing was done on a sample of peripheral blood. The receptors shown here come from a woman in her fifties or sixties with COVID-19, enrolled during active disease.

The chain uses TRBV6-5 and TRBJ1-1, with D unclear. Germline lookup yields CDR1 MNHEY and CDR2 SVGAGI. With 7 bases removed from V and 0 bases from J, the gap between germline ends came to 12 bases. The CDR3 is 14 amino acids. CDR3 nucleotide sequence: TGTGCCAGCACTCACGCGGGAATGAACACTGAAGCTTTCTTT. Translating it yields CASTHAGMNTEAFF.

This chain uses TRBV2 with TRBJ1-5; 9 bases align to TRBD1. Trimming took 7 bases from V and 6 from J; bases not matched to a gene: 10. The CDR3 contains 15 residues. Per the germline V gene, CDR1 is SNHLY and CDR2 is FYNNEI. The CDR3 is CASIRGTGMGQPQHF. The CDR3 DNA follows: TGTGCCAGCATTAGGGGGACAGGGATGGGTCAGCCCCAGCATTTT.

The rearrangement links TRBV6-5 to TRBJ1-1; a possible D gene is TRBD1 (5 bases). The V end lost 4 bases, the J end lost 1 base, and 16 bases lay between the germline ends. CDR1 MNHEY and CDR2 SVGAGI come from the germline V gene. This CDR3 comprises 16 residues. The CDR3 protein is CASSFTAGRGNTEAFF. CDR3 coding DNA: TGTGCCAGCAGTTTTACTGCGGGACGGGGGAACACTGAAGCTTTCTTT.

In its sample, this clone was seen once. The CDR3 is CASSADSGSRDTQYF. The CDR3 nucleotides read TGTGCCAGCAGTGCGGATAGCGGGAGCCGGGATACGCAGTATTTT. The chain links TRBV2 to TRBJ2-3; 9 bases are a match to TRBD2. Germline V gene lookup returns CDR1 SNHLY and CDR2 FYNNEI. V shed 4 bases, J shed 6 bases, and the junction held 8 bases outside the gene matches. The CDR3 has 15 amino acids.

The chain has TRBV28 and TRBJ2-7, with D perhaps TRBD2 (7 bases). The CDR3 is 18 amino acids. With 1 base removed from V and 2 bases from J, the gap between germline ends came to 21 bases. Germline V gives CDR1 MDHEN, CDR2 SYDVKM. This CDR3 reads CASSLFGGGGSGAYEQYF. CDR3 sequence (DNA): TGTGCCAGCAGTTTATTCGGGGGCGGAGGAAGCGGGGCCTACGAGCAGTACTTC.

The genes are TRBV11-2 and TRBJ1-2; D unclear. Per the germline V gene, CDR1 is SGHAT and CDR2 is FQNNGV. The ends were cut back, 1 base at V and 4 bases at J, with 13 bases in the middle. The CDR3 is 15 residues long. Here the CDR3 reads CASSLVDGRGYGYTF. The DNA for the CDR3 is TGTGCCAGCAGCTTAGTGGACGGACGGGGCTATGGCTACACCTTC.

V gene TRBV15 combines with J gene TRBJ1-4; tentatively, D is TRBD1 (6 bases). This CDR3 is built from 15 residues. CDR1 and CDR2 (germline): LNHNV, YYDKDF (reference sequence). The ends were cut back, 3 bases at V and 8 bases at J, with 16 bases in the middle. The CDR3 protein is CATSRDSREGEKLFF. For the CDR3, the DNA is TGTGCCACCAGCAGGGACAGCCGGGAAGGGGAAAAACTGTTTTTT.

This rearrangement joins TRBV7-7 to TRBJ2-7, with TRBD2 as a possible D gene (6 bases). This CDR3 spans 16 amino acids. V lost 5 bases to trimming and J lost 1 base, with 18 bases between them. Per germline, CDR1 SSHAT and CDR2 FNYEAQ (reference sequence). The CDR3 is CASSPTVGDWSYEQYF. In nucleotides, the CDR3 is TGTGCCAGCAGCCCTACCGTGGGGGACTGGTCCTACGAGCAGTACTTC.

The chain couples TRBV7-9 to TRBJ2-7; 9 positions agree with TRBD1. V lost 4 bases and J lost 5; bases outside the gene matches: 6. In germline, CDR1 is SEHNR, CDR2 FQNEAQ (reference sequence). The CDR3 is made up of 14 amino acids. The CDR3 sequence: CASSSGQGRDEQYF. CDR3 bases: TGTGCCAGCAGCTCGGGACAGGGACGTGACGAGCAGTACTTC.

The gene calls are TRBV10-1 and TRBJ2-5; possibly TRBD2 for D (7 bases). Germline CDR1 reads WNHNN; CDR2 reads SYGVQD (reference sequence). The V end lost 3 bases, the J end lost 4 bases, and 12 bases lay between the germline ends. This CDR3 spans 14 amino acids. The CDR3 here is CASSDGGAPETQYF. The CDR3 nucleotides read TGCGCCAGCAGTGATGGGGGGGCACCAGAGACCCAGTACTTC.

DNA for the CDR3: TGCGCCAGCCACCGACGGACAGCATCGGGGGAGCTGTTTTTT. Its protein is CASHRRTASGELFF. The rearrangement uses TRBV23-1 and TRBJ2-2; perhaps TRBD1 as D (6 bases). TRBV23-1 is an ORF, with its function uncertain. Trimming left V 8 bases short and J 8 bases short, with 18 bases between. This CDR3 is 14 amino acids long.

In DNA, the CDR3 is TGTGCCAGCAGTTGGGACAGCAGTATGAACACTGAAGCTTTCTTT. Translated, it gives CASSWDSSMNTEAFF. The J gene is TRBJ1-1, the V gene TRBV6-2 or TRBV6-3, with 7 nucleotides matching TRBD1. The CDR3 sequence is 15 residues long. Germline lookup yields CDR1 MNHEY and CDR2 SVGEGT. Losses at the gene ends were 4 bases for V and 0 bases for J; bases not matched to a gene: 5.

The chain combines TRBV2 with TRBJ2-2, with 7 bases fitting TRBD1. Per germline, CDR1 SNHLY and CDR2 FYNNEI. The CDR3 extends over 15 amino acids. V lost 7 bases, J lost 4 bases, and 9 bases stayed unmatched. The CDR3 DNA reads TGTGCCAGCAAGGGGGCGAGAGGGGGCACCGGGGAGCTGTTTTTT. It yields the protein CASKGARGGTGELFF.

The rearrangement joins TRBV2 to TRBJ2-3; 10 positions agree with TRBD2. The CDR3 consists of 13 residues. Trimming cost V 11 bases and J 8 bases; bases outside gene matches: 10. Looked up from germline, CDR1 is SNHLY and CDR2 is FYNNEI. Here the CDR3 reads CARRASGSGTQYF. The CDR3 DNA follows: TGTGCCCGGCGAGCTAGCGGGAGTGGTACGCAGTATTTT.

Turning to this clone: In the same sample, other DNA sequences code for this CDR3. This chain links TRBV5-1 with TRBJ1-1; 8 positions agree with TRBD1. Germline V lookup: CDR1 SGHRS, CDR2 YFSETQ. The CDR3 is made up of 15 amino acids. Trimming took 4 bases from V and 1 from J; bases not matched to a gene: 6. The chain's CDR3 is CASSLQGQGNTEAFF. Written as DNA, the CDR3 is TGCGCCAGCAGCCTCCAAGGACAGGGGAACACTGAAGCTTTCTTT.